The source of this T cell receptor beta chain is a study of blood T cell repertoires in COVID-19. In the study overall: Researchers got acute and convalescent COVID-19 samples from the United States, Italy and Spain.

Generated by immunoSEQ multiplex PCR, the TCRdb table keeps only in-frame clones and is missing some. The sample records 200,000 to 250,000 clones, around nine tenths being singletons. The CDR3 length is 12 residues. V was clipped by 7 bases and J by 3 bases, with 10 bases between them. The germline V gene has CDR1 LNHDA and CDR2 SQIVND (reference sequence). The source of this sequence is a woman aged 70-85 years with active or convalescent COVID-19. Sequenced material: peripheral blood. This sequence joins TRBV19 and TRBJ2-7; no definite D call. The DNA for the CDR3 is TGTGCCAGTAAGGCGGCCAACTACGAGCAGTACTTC. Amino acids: CASKAANYEQYF.